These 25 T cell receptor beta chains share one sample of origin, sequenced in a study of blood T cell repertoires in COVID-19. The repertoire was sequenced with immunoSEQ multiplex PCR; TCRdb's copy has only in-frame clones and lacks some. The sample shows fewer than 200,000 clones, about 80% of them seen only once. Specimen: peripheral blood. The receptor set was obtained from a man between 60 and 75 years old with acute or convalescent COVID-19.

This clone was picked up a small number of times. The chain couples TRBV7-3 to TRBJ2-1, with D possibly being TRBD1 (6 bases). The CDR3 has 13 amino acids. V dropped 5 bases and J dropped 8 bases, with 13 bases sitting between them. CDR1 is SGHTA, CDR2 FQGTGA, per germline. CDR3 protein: CASSPRGYDEQFF. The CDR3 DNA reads TGTGCCAGCAGCCCCAGGGGATACGATGAGCAGTTCTTC.

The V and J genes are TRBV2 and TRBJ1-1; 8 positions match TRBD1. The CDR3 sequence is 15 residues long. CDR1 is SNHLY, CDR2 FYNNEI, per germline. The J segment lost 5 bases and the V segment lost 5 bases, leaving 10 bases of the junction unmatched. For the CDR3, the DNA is TGTGCCAGCAGTTATTTTGGACAGGGTTCGACTGAAGCTTTCTTT. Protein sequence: CASSYFGQGSTEAFF.

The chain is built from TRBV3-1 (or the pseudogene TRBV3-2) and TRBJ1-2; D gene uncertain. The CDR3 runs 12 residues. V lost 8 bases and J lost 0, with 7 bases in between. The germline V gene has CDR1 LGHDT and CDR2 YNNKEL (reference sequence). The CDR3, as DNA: TGTGCCAGCTCAGTAACTAACTATGGCTACACCTTC. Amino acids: CASSVTNYGYTF.

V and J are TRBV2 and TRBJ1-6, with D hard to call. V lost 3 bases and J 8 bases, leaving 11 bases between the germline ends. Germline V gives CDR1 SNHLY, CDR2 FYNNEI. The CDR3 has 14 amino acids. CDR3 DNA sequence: TGTGCCAGCAGTGAGGCCAGGATACATTCACCCCTCCACTTT. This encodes CASSEARIHSPLHF.

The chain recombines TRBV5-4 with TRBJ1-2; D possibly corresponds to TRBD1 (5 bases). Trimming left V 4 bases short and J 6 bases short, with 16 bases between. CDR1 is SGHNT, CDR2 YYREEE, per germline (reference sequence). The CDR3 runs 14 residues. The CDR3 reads CASSNGNWGHGYTF. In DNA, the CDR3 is TGTGCCAGCAGCAACGGAAACTGGGGCCATGGCTACACCTTC. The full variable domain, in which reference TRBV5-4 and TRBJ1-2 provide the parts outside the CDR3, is ETGVTQSPTHLIKTRGQQVTLRCSSQSGHNTVSWYQQALGQGPQFIFQYYREEENGRGNFPPRFSGLQFPNYSSELNVNALELDDSALYLCASSNGNWGHGYTFGSGTRLTVV.

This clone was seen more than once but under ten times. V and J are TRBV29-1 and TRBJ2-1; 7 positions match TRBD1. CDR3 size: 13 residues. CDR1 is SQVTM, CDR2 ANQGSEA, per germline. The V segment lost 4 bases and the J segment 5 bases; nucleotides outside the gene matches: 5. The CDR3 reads CSVVLDRDNEQFF. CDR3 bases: TGCAGCGTTGTGCTCGACAGGGACAATGAGCAGTTCTTC.

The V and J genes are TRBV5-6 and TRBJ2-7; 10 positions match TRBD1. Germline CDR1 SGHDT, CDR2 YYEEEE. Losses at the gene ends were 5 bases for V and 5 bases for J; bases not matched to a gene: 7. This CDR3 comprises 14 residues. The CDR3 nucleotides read TGTGCCAGCAGTCCCGGGACAGGGGTCGACGAGCAGTACTTC. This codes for CASSPGTGVDEQYF.

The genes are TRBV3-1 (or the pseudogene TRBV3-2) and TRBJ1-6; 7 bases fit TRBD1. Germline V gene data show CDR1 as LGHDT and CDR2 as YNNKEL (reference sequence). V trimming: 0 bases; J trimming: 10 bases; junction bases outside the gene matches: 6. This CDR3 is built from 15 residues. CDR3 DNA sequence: TGTGCCAGCAGCCAAGATTACAGGGGAAACTCACCCCTCCACTTT. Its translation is CASSQDYRGNSPLHF.

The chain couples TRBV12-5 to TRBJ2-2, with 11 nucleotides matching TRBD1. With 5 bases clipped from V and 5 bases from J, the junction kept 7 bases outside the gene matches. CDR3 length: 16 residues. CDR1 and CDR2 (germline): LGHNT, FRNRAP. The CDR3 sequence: CASGPVGTGGTGELFF. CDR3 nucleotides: TGTGCTAGTGGTCCGGTTGGGACAGGGGGAACCGGGGAGCTGTTTTTT.

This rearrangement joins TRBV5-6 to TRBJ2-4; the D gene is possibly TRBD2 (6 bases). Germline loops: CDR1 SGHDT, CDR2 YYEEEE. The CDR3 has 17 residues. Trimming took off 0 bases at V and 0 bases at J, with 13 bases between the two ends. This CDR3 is CASSLARGIGAKNIQYF. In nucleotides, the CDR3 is TGTGCCAGCAGCTTGGCTCGGGGGATTGGAGCCAAAAACATTCAGTACTTC.

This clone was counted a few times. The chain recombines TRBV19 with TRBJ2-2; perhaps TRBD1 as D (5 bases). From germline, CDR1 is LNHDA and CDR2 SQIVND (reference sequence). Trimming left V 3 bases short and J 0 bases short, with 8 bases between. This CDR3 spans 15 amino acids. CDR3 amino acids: CASSITGTNTGELFF. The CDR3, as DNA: TGTGCCAGTAGTATTACAGGAACGAACACCGGGGAGCTGTTTTTT.

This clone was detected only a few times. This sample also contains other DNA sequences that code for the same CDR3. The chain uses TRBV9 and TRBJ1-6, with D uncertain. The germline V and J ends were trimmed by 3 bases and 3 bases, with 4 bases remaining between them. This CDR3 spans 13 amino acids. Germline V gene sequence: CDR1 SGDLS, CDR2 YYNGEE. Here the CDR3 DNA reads TGTGCCAGCAGCGACAGCTATAATTCACCCCTCCACTTT. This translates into CASSDSYNSPLHF.

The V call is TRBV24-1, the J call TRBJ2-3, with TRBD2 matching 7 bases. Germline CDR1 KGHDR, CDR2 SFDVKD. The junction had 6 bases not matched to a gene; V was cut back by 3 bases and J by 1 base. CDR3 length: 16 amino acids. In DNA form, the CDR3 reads TGTGCCACCAGTGATCCAAGCGGGGCGGGCACAGATACGCAGTATTTT. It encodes CATSDPSGAGTDTQYF.

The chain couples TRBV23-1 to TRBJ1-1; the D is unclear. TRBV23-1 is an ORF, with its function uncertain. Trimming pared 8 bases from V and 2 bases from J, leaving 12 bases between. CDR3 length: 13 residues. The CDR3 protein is CASVSNSNTEAFF. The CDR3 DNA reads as TGCGCCAGCGTCTCAAACAGTAACACTGAAGCTTTCTTT.

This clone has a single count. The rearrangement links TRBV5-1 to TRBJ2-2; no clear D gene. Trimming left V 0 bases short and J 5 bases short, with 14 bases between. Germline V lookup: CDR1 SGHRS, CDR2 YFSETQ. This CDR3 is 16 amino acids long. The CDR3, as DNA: TGCGCCAGCAGCTTGGCCCCGGGTATGAATACCGGGGAGCTGTTTTTT. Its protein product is CASSLAPGMNTGELFF.

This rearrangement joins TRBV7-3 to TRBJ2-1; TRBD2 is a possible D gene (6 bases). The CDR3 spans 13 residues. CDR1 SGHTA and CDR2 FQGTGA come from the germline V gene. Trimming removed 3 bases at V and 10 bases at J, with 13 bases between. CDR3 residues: CASSFGTEREQFF. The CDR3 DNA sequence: TGTGCCAGCAGCTTTGGGACTGAGCGAGAGCAGTTCTTC. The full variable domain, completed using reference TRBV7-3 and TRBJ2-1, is GAGVSQTPSNKVTEKGKYVELRCDPISGHTALYWYRQSLGQGPEFLIYFQGTGAADDSGLPNDRFFAVRPEGSVSTLKIQRTERGDSAVYLCASSFGTEREQFFGPGTRLTVL.

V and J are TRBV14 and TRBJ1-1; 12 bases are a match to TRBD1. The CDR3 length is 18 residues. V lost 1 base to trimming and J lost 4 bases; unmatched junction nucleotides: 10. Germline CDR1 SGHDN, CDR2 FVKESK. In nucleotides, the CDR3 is TGTGCCAGCAGCCAAGCCGGGACAGGGGGCTCTGGTGGCACTGAAGCTTTCTTT. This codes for CASSQAGTGGSGGTEAFF.

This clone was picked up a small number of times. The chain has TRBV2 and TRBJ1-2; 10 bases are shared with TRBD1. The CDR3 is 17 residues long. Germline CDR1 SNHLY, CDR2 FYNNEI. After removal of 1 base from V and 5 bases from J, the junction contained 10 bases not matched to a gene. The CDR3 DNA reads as TGTGCCAGCAGTGAAGAGCCCAAGGGGACAGGGGTTTATGGCTACACCTTC. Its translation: CASSEEPKGTGVYGYTF.

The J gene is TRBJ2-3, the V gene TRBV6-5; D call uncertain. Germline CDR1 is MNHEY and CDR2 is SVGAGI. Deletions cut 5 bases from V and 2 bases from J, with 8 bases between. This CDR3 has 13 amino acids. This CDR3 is CASSQMPTDTQYF. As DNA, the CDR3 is TGTGCCAGCAGTCAGATGCCCACAGATACGCAGTATTTT.

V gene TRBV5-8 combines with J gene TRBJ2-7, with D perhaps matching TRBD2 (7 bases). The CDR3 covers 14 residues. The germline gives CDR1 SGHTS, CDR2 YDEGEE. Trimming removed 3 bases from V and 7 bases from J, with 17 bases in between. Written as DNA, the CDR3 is TGTGCCAGCAGCTCTGGGGGGGCCCCAGGAGAGCAGTACTTC. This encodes CASSSGGAPGEQYF.

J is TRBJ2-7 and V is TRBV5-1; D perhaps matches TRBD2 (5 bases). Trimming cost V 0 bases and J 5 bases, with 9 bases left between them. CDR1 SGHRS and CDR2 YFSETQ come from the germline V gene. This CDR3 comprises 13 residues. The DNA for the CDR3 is TGCGCCAGCAGCTTGGGAGGGATGAACGAGCAGTACTTC. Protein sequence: CASSLGGMNEQYF.

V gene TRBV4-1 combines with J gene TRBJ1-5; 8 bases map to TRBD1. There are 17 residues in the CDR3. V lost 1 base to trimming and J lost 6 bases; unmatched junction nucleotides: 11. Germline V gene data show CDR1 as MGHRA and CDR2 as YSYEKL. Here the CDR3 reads CASSQGQGASLGQPQHF. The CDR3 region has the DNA TGCGCCAGCAGCCAAGGGCAGGGGGCATCCCTTGGTCAGCCCCAGCATTTT.

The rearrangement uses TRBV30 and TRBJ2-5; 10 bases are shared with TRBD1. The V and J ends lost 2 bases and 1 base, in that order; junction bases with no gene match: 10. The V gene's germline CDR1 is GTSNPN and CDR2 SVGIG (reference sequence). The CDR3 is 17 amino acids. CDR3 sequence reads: CAWSRKSGQGFQETQYF. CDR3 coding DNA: TGTGCCTGGAGTCGTAAGTCGGGACAGGGGTTCCAAGAGACCCAGTACTTC.

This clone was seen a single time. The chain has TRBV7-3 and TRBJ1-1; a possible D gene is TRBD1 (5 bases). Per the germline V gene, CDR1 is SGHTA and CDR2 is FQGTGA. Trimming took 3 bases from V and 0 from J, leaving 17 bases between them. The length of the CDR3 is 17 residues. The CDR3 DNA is TGTGCCAGCAGCTTTGGGTATGGGGGGTCCTTGAACACTGAAGCTTTCTTT. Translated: CASSFGYGGSLNTEAFF.

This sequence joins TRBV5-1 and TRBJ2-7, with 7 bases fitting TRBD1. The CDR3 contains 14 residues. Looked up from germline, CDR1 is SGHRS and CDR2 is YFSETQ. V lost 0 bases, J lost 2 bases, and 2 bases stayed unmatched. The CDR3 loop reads CASSLVGTAYEQYF. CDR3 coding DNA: TGCGCCAGCAGCTTGGTCGGGACAGCCTACGAGCAGTACTTC.